These 18 T cell receptor beta chains share one sample of origin, sequenced in a study of shared clonotypes between healthy human individuals. Method: immunoSEQ multiplex PCR; TCRdb's copy keeps in-frame clones and lacks some. The top ten clones hold 0.4% to 0.45% of a sample with about 1.5 million clones, 95% to 99% of them seen once. Sequencing was done on a sample of naive CD4+ T cells sorted from blood. Noted subset: CD45RA+ positively selected. The source is a young man in good health.

This clone was counted only a few times. Other nucleotide sequences in the sample specify the same CDR3. DNA of the CDR3: TGCAGTGCTAGGAGGACAGATACGCAGTATTTT. Encoded protein: CSARRTDTQYF. The rearrangement uses TRBV20-1 and TRBJ2-3; D not certain. The CDR3 contains 11 residues. V was pared by 3 bases and J by 3 bases, with 4 bases between. CDR1 is DFQATT, CDR2 SNEGSKA, per germline (reference sequence).

Note on this clone: The same CDR3 is also encoded by other DNA sequences in this sample. J is TRBJ1-2 and V is TRBV28, with a possible D match to TRBD1 (6 bases). V gave up 5 bases and J gave up 5 bases, with 12 bases separating them. Germline V gives CDR1 MDHEN, CDR2 SYDVKM. The CDR3 extends over 13 amino acids. CDR3 sequence (DNA): TGTGCCAGCAGTCCGGGGGCAGGTTATGGCTACACCTTC. This codes for CASSPGAGYGYTF.

This clone was seen only once. The chain links TRBV7-6 to TRBJ2-3; 14 positions match TRBD2. V lost 7 bases, J lost 6 bases, and 6 bases stayed unmatched. The CDR3 contains 15 residues. CDR1 is SGHVS, CDR2 FNYEAQ, per germline. CDR3 residues: CASTRLAGGPDTQYF. The CDR3 bases are TGTGCCAGCACCCGACTAGCGGGAGGGCCGGATACGCAGTATTTT.

The chain links TRBV7-9 to TRBJ1-5, with 10 positions matching TRBD1. With 3 bases clipped from V and 6 bases from J, the junction kept 5 bases outside the gene matches. Germline V gene sequence: CDR1 SEHNR, CDR2 FQNEAQ (reference sequence). CDR3 length: 15 residues. The CDR3 nucleotides read TGTGCCAGCAGCTTTGGGACAGGGGCTGGTCAGCCCCAGCATTTT. Protein: CASSFGTGAGQPQHF. Full variable domain (outside the CDR3, taken from reference TRBV7-9 and TRBJ1-5): DTGVSQNPRHKITKRGQNVTFRCDPISEHNRLYWYRQTLGQGPEFLTYFQNEAQLEKSRLLSDRFSAERPKGSFSTLEIQRTEQGDSAMYLCASSFGTGAGQPQHFGDGTRLSIL.

The chain couples TRBV13 to TRBJ2-7; 8 nucleotides line up with TRBD2. The CDR3 contains 17 residues. From germline, CDR1 is PRHDT and CDR2 FYEKMQ (reference sequence). Germline trimming cut 2 bases from V and 2 bases from J; bases unmatched to any gene: 11. CDR3 sequence: CASSLIGGLAGTYEQYF. The CDR3 DNA is TGTGCCAGCAGCTTAATCGGTGGCCTAGCGGGTACCTACGAGCAGTACTTC. The full variable domain, its missing parts supplied by reference TRBV13 and TRBJ2-7, is AAGVIQSPRHLIKEKRETATLKCYPIPRHDTVYWYQQGPGQDPQFLISFYEKMQSDKGSIPDRFSAQQFSDYHSELNMSSLELGDSALYFCASSLIGGLAGTYEQYFGPGTRLTVT.

The chain uses TRBV14 and TRBJ2-7; 11 bases agree with TRBD2. Losses at the gene ends were 0 bases for V and 4 bases for J; bases not matched to a gene: 8. The germline V gene has CDR1 SGHDN and CDR2 FVKESK. This CDR3 spans 17 amino acids. CDR3 residues: CASSQDRPSGRRYEQYF. CDR3 DNA sequence: TGTGCCAGCAGCCAAGATCGGCCTAGCGGGAGGAGATACGAGCAGTACTTC.

The chain employs TRBV6-5 and TRBJ2-1, with 13 positions matching TRBD2. V was pared by 4 bases and J by 7 bases, with 4 bases of the junction left unmatched. The CDR3 is made up of 15 amino acids. Germline V lookup: CDR1 MNHEY, CDR2 SVGAGI. CDR3 in amino acids: CASSSTSGRVNEQFF. In nucleotides, the CDR3 is TGTGCCAGCAGTTCTACTAGCGGGAGGGTGAATGAGCAGTTCTTC.

The chain uses TRBV30 and TRBJ1-5, with 7 positions matching TRBD1. Germline CDR1 GTSNPN, CDR2 SVGIG (reference sequence). After removal of 8 bases from V and 6 bases from J, the junction contained 10 bases not matched to a gene. There are 13 residues in the CDR3. The CDR3 spells CAIDRQGGQPQHF. The CDR3 bases are TGTGCCATAGACCGACAGGGCGGTCAGCCCCAGCATTTT.

V is TRBV5-5 and J is TRBJ2-7; 9 bases agree with TRBD1. This CDR3 spans 16 amino acids. The V gene end was trimmed by 4 bases and the J gene end by 3 bases; junction bases not matched to a gene: 11. In germline, CDR1 is SGHKS, CDR2 YYEKEE (reference sequence). CDR3 sequence: CASSRDRVGTNYEQYF. The CDR3 nucleotides are TGTGCCAGCAGCCGGGACAGGGTTGGGACAAACTACGAGCAGTACTTC.

The CDR3, as DNA: TGCGCCAGCAGCCAGGGAGGGACAGGGGGATCTACTAGCACAGATACGCAGTATTTT. This sequence encodes CASSQGGTGGSTSTDTQYF. This chain joins TRBV4-3 and TRBJ2-3, with 11 bases lining up with TRBD1. The germline V gene has CDR1 LGHNA and CDR2 YSLEER. V lost 3 bases, J lost 0 bases, and 11 bases stayed unmatched. The CDR3 is made up of 19 amino acids.

The genes are TRBV30 and TRBJ2-7, with D perhaps being TRBD1 or TRBD2 (5 bases each). This CDR3 is 16 amino acids long. Germline V gene sequence: CDR1 GTSNPN, CDR2 SVGIG (reference sequence). The germline V and J ends were trimmed by 2 bases and 0 bases, with 17 bases remaining between them. The CDR3 sequence is CAWSPVRGTFSYEQYF. The DNA of the CDR3 is TGTGCCTGGAGTCCTGTCAGAGGGACCTTCTCCTACGAGCAGTACTTC.

This chain links TRBV9 with TRBJ2-7, with a weak D call TRBD2 (5 bases). V was clipped by 0 bases and J by 1 base, with 14 bases between them. Germline values: CDR1 SGDLS, CDR2 YYNGEE. The CDR3 has 16 amino acids. The chain's CDR3 is CASSVEEWSGSYEQYF. The CDR3 DNA reads TGTGCCAGCAGCGTAGAGGAATGGAGCGGATCCTACGAGCAGTACTTC.

The rearrangement links TRBV12-5 to TRBJ2-3; 9 nucleotides match TRBD1. CDR3 length equals 15 residues. The V segment lost 1 base and the J segment 5 bases; nucleotides outside the gene matches: 4. Germline-derived CDR1 and CDR2 are LGHNT and FRNRAP. The CDR3 DNA reads as TGTGCTAGTGGTTTGGGGGACAGGGTAGGAGATACGCAGTATTTT. This gives the protein CASGLGDRVGDTQYF.

V usage is TRBV5-5 and J usage is TRBJ2-7; 10 nucleotides agree with TRBD2. V was clipped by 4 bases and J by 3 bases; unmatched bases: 4. This CDR3 has 14 amino acids. Germline V CDR1 and CDR2: SGHKS, YYEKEE (reference sequence). This CDR3 reads CASSRRTSGYEQYF. The CDR3 coding sequence is TGTGCCAGCAGCCGTCGGACTAGCGGCTACGAGCAGTACTTC.

This clone occurred once. At one boundary the junction diverges from the germline segment, which might be a read error. The rearrangement links TRBV2 to TRBJ1-4; D perhaps matches TRBD1 (6 bases). The CDR3 consists of 12 residues. Per the germline V gene, CDR1 is SNHLY and CDR2 is FYNNEI. CDR3 sequence: CASTWDNGKLFF. CDR3 nucleotides: TGTGCCAGCACTTGGGACAATGGAAAACTGTTTTTT.

The chain is built from TRBV2 and TRBJ2-5, with D unresolved. The CDR3 spans 11 residues. From germline, CDR1 is SNHLY and CDR2 FYNNEI. The V end was cut by 2 bases, the J end by 5 bases, with 3 bases between. The DNA for the CDR3 is TGTGCCAGCAGTGAAATGGAGACCCAGTACTTC. Residues: CASSEMETQYF.

This chain joins TRBV7-9 and TRBJ1-3; no clear D. The CDR3 is made up of 14 amino acids. From germline, CDR1 is SEHNR and CDR2 FQNEAQ (reference sequence). V was shortened by 0 bases and J by 4 bases, with 7 bases between the two germline ends. The CDR3 here is CASSLASGGNTIYF. The CDR3 DNA follows: TGTGCCAGCAGCTTAGCGTCCGGGGGAAACACCATATATTTT.

The chain uses TRBV10-1 and TRBJ2-1, with D perhaps TRBD2 (6 bases). Trimming took 1 base from V and 4 from J, leaving 14 bases between them. From germline, CDR1 is WNHNN and CDR2 SYGVQD (reference sequence). The CDR3 runs to 16 residues. CDR3 in amino acids: CASSELEGGGYNEQFF. In DNA, the CDR3 is TGCGCCAGCAGTGAGTTGGAGGGAGGTGGATACAATGAGCAGTTCTTC.